Listed below are T cell receptor beta chains from one sample, sequenced in a study of blood T cell repertoires in COVID-19. Assay: immunoSEQ multiplex PCR; the TCRdb copy retains only in-frame clones and omits some. The table includes around 80,000 clones, more than 80% detected once. Input material: peripheral blood. Receptors originate from a human donor in a cohort sampled during active COVID-19. Both conserved end residues are part of each CDR3. D genes are given only for firm matches. Only some rows state a clone size, as once, few, many or a class for expanded clones.

V	size	D	CDR3
TRBV6-6	NA	TRBD1	CASSYGTANYGYTF
TRBV28	NA	NA	CASINRASGNTIYF
TRBV5-1	NA	NA	CASSLGTVSGANVLTF
TRBV10-1	NA	NA	CASSDLATSTDTQYF
TRBV3-1/TRBV3-2	NA	TRBD2	CASSQDLRTSSYEQYF
TRBV2	NA	NA	CASMSGGLSYEQYF
TRBV2	few	TRBD1	CASSAGTVVLRNQPQHF
TRBV18	NA	NA	CASSPPLLGGGYIQYF
TRBV4-2	NA	NA	CASSQVVGGTGELFF
TRBV7-9	few	TRBD2	CASSLDEGREEYF
TRBV27	NA	NA	CASSLFRVDSTDTQYF
TRBV19	NA	TRBD2	CASSTIAGGPHEQYF
TRBV7-9	NA	TRBD1	CASSSTGAGDYGYTF
TRBV11-2	NA	NA	CASSFESTGELFF
TRBV5-6	NA	NA	CASNLNGGDEKLFF
TRBV3-1/TRBV3-2	NA	NA	CASSQDRSALAQYF
TRBV24-1	NA	TRBD2	CATSDFPGLAGDTQYF
TRBV5-1	NA	TRBD1	CASSLLGGENTGELFF
TRBV9	NA	TRBD1	CASSVGDRMNTEAFF
TRBV7-8	NA	NA	CASSMRQAPTEAFF
TRBV18	few	NA	CASSPPGSYGYTF
TRBV7-2	NA	NA	CASSASGSYGYTF
TRBV7-9	NA	TRBD1	CASSAPGTATSGNTIYF
TRBV7-9	NA	NA	CASSRTDRAGSYTF
TRBV19	NA	NA	CASSLDRAYEQYF
TRBV5-6	NA	TRBD1	CASSSQGLTNEKLFF
TRBV5-1	once	NA	CASSTSGVAGANVLTF
TRBV7-6	NA	NA	CASSSSLSSSNEKLFF
TRBV5-6	many	NA	CASSIRTADQPQHF
TRBV4-1	NA	NA	CASSPLAGGLYGYTF
TRBV27	NA	TRBD2	CASSLGTSGTGELFF
TRBV3-1/TRBV3-2	once	NA	CASSQVRDSAGAFF